These T cell receptor beta chains were read from a single sample in a study of spatial heterogeneity in lung cancer. TCRdb reanalysed the 5' RACE reads using MiXCR and keeps one entry per CDR3 protein. This table has 390 or so distinct CDR3 sequences, over 12% appearing once. This material consisted of lung tumor tissue, taken at surgery. These receptors originate from a male donor with early-stage non-small cell lung cancer. Each CDR3 is given with its conserved first and last residue. The D gene is left open where the match is weak. Rows give clone size only sometimes, using once, few, many, or a class for an expanded clone.

TRBD1,.,TRBJ1-5,TRBV6-1,CASRETGGNQPQHF,TGTGCCAGCAGGGAAACAGGGGGCAATCAGCCCCAGCATTTT
TRBD1,.,TRBJ1-1,TRBV5-1,CASSLGQGAEAFF,TGCGCCAGCAGCCTTGGACAGGGGGCTGAAGCTTTCTTT
TRBD1,.,TRBJ2-3,TRBV12-3/TRBV12-4,CASSPDRGPTDTQYF,TGTGCCAGCAGTCCGGACAGGGGGCCCACAGATACGCAGTATTTT
TRBD2,large,TRBJ2-1,TRBV9,CASSSRTSGVKNEQFF,TGTGCCAGCAGCTCTCGGACTAGCGGGGTAAAGAATGAGCAGTTCTTC
TRBD1,large,TRBJ2-7,TRBV20-1,CSARGQGYNEQYF,TGCAGTGCTAGAGGACAGGGCTATAACGAGCAGTACTTC
.,large,TRBJ1-5,TRBV7-6,CASSLAEEQPQHF,TGTGCCAGCAGCTTAGCCGAGGAACAGCCCCAGCATTTT
TRBD1,few,TRBJ1-1,TRBV12-3/TRBV12-4,CASSQQGLTEAFF,TGTGCCAGCAGTCAACAGGGGTTGACTGAAGCTTTCTTT
.,large,TRBJ2-4,TRBV7-2,CASSLEHGIGYF,TGTGCCAGCAGCTTAGAGCACGGGATAGGATACTTC
.,.,TRBJ2-5,TRBV6-2/TRBV6-3,CASSYGYGRIVTQYF,TGTGCCAGCAGTTACGGATACGGCAGGATAGTGACCCAATACTTC
TRBD2,large,TRBJ2-7,TRBV27,CASFTRGSRALYEQYF,TGTGCCAGCTTCACGCGGGGGTCGCGGGCGCTTTACGAGCAGTACTTC
TRBD1,.,TRBJ2-3,TRBV2,CASSGGTASTDTQYF,TGTGCCAGCAGTGGGGGGACAGCTAGCACAGATACGCAGTATTTT
.,.,TRBJ2-6,TRBV11-2,CASSSPTASGANVLTF,TGTGCCAGCAGCTCTCCGACGGCATCTGGGGCCAACGTCCTGACTTTC
TRBD1,once,TRBJ2-2,TRBV7-8,CASSPRTGANTGEPFF,TGTGCCAGCAGCCCTCGGACAGGGGCGAACACCGGGGAGCCGTTTTTT
.,large,TRBJ2-7,TRBV20-1,CSARGGWSYEQYF,TGCAGTGCTAGAGGAGGCTGGAGCTACGAGCAGTACTTC
.,large,TRBJ2-1,TRBV6-2/TRBV6-3,CASSYDTKGNEQFF,TGTGCCAGCAGTTACGACACAAAAGGCAATGAGCAGTTCTTC
TRBD2,.,TRBJ2-1,TRBV11-3,CASSLQRGPYNEQFF,TGTGCCAGCAGCTTGCAGCGGGGGCCCTACAATGAGCAGTTCTTC
.,large,TRBJ2-5,TRBV11-2,CASSHGRGETQYF,TGTGCCAGCAGCCACGGACGAGGCGAGACCCAGTACTTC
.,few,TRBJ1-4,TRBV18,CASSPGAEEKLFF,TGTGCCAGCTCACCTGGGGCAGAGGAAAAACTGTTTTTT
.,.,TRBJ2-3,TRBV12-3/TRBV12-4,CASSLAGGLGTDTQYF,TGTGCCAGCAGTTTAGCGGGTGGGCTAGGCACAGATACGCAGTATTTT
.,.,TRBJ2-1,TRBV10-3,CATRGSGGLMFF,TGTGCCACGAGAGGGAGCGGTGGTTTAATGTTCTTC
TRBD1,few,TRBJ2-1,TRBV6-6,CASSSRTGKGVNEQFF,TGTGCCAGCAGTTCCCGGACAGGGAAGGGAGTCAATGAGCAGTTCTTC